One and the same sample provided the 29 T cell receptor beta chains below, sequenced in a study of blood T cell repertoires in COVID-19. The method was immunoSEQ multiplex PCR; TCRdb's version includes in-frame clones alone and lacks a portion of them. This table has a few hundred thousand clones, 81% appearing once. The specimen sequenced was peripheral blood. These receptors all stem from a human donor with acute or convalescent COVID-19. The donor label of this sample is uncertain.

In this sample, this clone turned up many times. The rearrangement uses TRBV5-1 and TRBJ1-1; D is undetermined. From germline, CDR1 is SGHRS and CDR2 YFSETQ. The CDR3 covers 13 residues. V lost 1 base and J 3 bases, leaving 7 bases between the germline ends. The CDR3 DNA is TGCGCCAGCAGCTTGCACGGGTACACTGAAGCTTTCTTT. Encoded protein: CASSLHGYTEAFF.

The chain has TRBV5-5 and TRBJ1-5; D is perhaps TRBD1 (5 bases). This CDR3 has 16 residues. Per germline, CDR1 SGHKS and CDR2 YYEKEE (reference sequence). Trimming took off 2 bases at V and 1 base at J, with 13 bases between the two ends. CDR3 residues: CASSLWGPGSNQPQHF. The CDR3 coding sequence is TGTGCCAGCAGCTTATGGGGCCCAGGAAGCAATCAGCCCCAGCATTTT.

V gene TRBV11-2 combines with J gene TRBJ1-5; D is unclear. Germline CDR1 SGHAT, CDR2 FQNNGV. This CDR3 is 13 amino acids long. Trimming took off 1 base at V and 8 bases at J, with 9 bases between the two ends. This CDR3 reads CASSLGRSEPQHF. The DNA of the CDR3 is TGTGCCAGCAGCTTAGGTCGATCGGAGCCCCAGCATTTT. Variable domain in full (rest from reference TRBV11-2 and TRBJ1-5): EAGVAQSPRYKIIEKRQSVAFWCNPISGHATLYWYQQILGQGPKLLIQFQNNGVVDDSQLPKDRFSAERLKGVDSTLKIQPAKLEDSAVYLCASSLGRSEPQHFGDGTRLSIL.

The V call is TRBV7-9, the J call TRBJ2-2, with D maybe TRBD1 (6 bases). This CDR3 is 16 amino acids long. CDR1 and CDR2 (germline): SEHNR, FQNEAQ (reference sequence). Trimming stripped 7 bases from V and 2 bases from J, with 17 bases between. CDR3 DNA: TGTGCCAGCACTAAAACCTGGGGGCCTAACACCGGGGAGCTGTTTTTT. It yields the protein CASTKTWGPNTGELFF. Combining the CDR3 with reference TRBV7-9 and TRBJ2-2 gives the whole variable domain DTGVSQNPRHKITKRGQNVTFRCDPISEHNRLYWYRQTLGQGPEFLTYFQNEAQLEKSRLLSDRFSAERPKGSFSTLEIQRTEQGDSAMYLCASTKTWGPNTGELFFGEGSRLTVL.

The CDR3 DNA sequence: TGTGCCAGCGGGGGAAGACAGGGTCACGAGCAGTACTTC. Its protein product is CASGGRQGHEQYF. The V gene is TRBV7-9, the J gene TRBJ2-7; the match to TRBD1 covers 7 bases. Germline values: CDR1 SEHNR, CDR2 FQNEAQ (reference sequence). The CDR3 length is 13 residues. J lost 5 bases, V lost 8 bases, and 9 bases had no gene match. Full variable domain (rest looked up from reference TRBV7-9 and TRBJ2-7): DTGVSQNPRHKITKRGQNVTFRCDPISEHNRLYWYRQTLGQGPEFLTYFQNEAQLEKSRLLSDRFSAERPKGSFSTLEIQRTEQGDSAMYLCASGGRQGHEQYFGPGTRLTVT.

The chain is built from TRBV7-8 and TRBJ2-1; weak D call: TRBD2 (6 bases). The V gene's germline CDR1 is SGHVS and CDR2 FQNEAQ. This CDR3 comprises 15 residues. The V end lost 1 base, the J end lost 6 bases, and 13 bases lay between the germline ends. CDR3 region: CASSLVSSAINEQFF. The CDR3 nucleotides read TGTGCCAGCAGCTTAGTCTCTAGCGCTATCAATGAGCAGTTCTTC.

The sample holds one count of this clone. This chain joins TRBV3-1 (or the pseudogene TRBV3-2) and TRBJ1-2; D is perhaps TRBD1 (5 bases). V lost 1 base and J lost 4, with 13 bases in between. Germline V CDR1 and CDR2: LGHDT, YNNKEL (reference sequence). The CDR3 covers 15 residues. The CDR3 DNA reads as TGTGCCAGCAGCCAAGCAGGGTCCCAGCTCTATGGCTACACCTTC. The encoded protein is CASSQAGSQLYGYTF.

The chain carries TRBV15 and TRBJ2-2, with a weak D call TRBD2 (5 bases). Germline V lookup: CDR1 LNHNV, CDR2 YYDKDF (reference sequence). Deletions cut 3 bases from V and 5 bases from J, with 13 bases between. The CDR3 extends over 15 amino acids. This chain's CDR3 is CATSRDYGETGELFF. CDR3 DNA sequence: TGTGCCACCAGCAGGGATTACGGGGAGACCGGGGAGCTGTTTTTT.

This chain joins TRBV19 and TRBJ1-1; 7 positions match TRBD1. The CDR3 extends over 16 amino acids. Looked up from germline, CDR1 is LNHDA and CDR2 is SQIVND (reference sequence). Trimming at V came to 4 bases and at J to 0 bases, leaving 8 bases not matched to a gene. The CDR3, as DNA: TGTGCCAGTAGTAGCGGGACAGCCTACATGAACACTGAAGCTTTCTTT. This encodes CASSSGTAYMNTEAFF.

The chain links TRBV11-2 to TRBJ1-2; 7 positions agree with TRBD1. Germline values: CDR1 SGHAT, CDR2 FQNNGV. Germline trimming cut 7 bases from V and 5 bases from J; bases unmatched to any gene: 13. The CDR3 is 15 amino acids. CDR3 loop: CASTPGTEAFYGYTF. The CDR3, as DNA: TGTGCCAGCACACCCGGGACAGAGGCTTTTTATGGCTACACCTTC.

On this clone itself: In the same sample, other DNA sequences code for this CDR3. V and J are TRBV4-2 and TRBJ2-2, with D uncertain. V was pared by 0 bases and J by 2 bases, with 7 bases between. Per germline, CDR1 LGHNA and CDR2 YNFKEQ. The CDR3 has 15 amino acids. In DNA, the CDR3 is TGTGCCAGCAGCCAAGAGGGCTACAACACCGGGGAGCTGTTTTTT. This sequence encodes CASSQEGYNTGELFF.

This rearrangement joins TRBV12-3 or TRBV12-4 to TRBJ1-1; D gene uncertain. The CDR3 has 12 amino acids. V dropped 6 bases and J dropped 0 bases, with 5 bases sitting between them. CDR3: CASSLMNTEAFF. The DNA for the CDR3 is TGTGCCAGCAGCCTAATGAACACTGAAGCTTTCTTT.

The rearrangement uses TRBV5-1 and TRBJ1-4; perhaps TRBD1 as D (5 bases). The CDR3 consists of 15 residues. V lost 3 bases and J lost 2, with 11 bases in between. CDR1 and CDR2 from the germline V gene are SGHRS and YFSETQ. The CDR3 sequence: CASSSNQGTNEKLFF. DNA for the CDR3: TGCGCCAGCAGCTCCAACCAGGGTACTAATGAAAAACTGTTTTTT.

The table lists this clone with many counts. J is TRBJ1-2 and V is TRBV7-2; TRBD1 is a possible D gene (5 bases). Trimming pared 2 bases from V and 2 bases from J, leaving 9 bases between. Germline V gene lookup returns CDR1 SGHTA and CDR2 FQGNSA. The CDR3 runs to 14 residues. CDR3 sequence reads: CASSLNRGNYGYTF. The DNA of the CDR3 is TGTGCCAGCAGCTTAAACCGGGGGAACTATGGCTACACCTTC.

This rearrangement joins TRBV7-2 to TRBJ2-1; the match to TRBD2 covers 11 bases. The CDR3 totals 16 residues. V gave up 1 base and J gave up 6 bases; unmatched junction bases: 5. Germline V lookup: CDR1 SGHTA, CDR2 FQGNSA. The CDR3 loop is CASSLVSSGGTNEQFF. In DNA, the CDR3 is TGTGCCAGCAGCTTAGTGTCTAGCGGGGGGACCAATGAGCAGTTCTTC.

The gene calls are TRBV10-3 and TRBJ1-3; D uncertain. The CDR3 has 15 residues. Trimming stripped 3 bases from V and 7 bases from J, with 16 bases between. Germline V lookup: CDR1 ENHRY, CDR2 SYGVKD. This CDR3 reads CAISDFGLTANTIYF. In DNA form, the CDR3 reads TGTGCCATCAGTGATTTCGGACTCACGGCGAACACCATATATTTT.

The chain joins TRBV28 to TRBJ1-5, with D hard to call. CDR3 size: 13 residues. CDR1 is MDHEN, CDR2 SYDVKM, per germline. V gave up 8 bases and J gave up 9 bases, with 17 bases separating them. CDR3 bases: TGTGCCAGCGGCGAGGGCGTAGATTCGCCCCAGCATTTT. It encodes CASGEGVDSPQHF.

The chain has TRBV10-1 and TRBJ2-7, with 7 bases lining up with TRBD1. Trimming removed 4 bases from V and 3 bases from J; junction bases left unmatched: 6. Per the germline V gene, CDR1 is WNHNN and CDR2 is SYGVQD (reference sequence). This CDR3 has 14 residues. CDR3 DNA sequence: TGCGCCAGCAGTGCTCCCGGACAGGACTACGAGCAGTACTTC. Its protein is CASSAPGQDYEQYF.

The sample holds a few counts of this clone. The genes are TRBV5-1 and TRBJ1-2, with a possible D match to TRBD1 (5 bases). V shed 6 bases and J shed 3 bases, with 12 bases lying between them. The CDR3 totals 13 residues. Germline-derived CDR1 and CDR2 are SGHRS and YFSETQ. CDR3 residues: CASNKGQDYGYTF. CDR3 DNA sequence: TGCGCCAGCAATAAGGGGCAAGACTATGGCTACACCTTC.

The V call is TRBV27, the J call TRBJ2-7; D is possibly TRBD2 (6 bases). Germline values: CDR1 MNHEY, CDR2 SMNVEV (reference sequence). The length of the CDR3 is 14 residues. The V and J ends lost 0 bases and 1 base respectively, with 7 bases between them. The chain's CDR3 is CASSLSEGSYEQYF. The CDR3 DNA is TGTGCCAGCAGTTTATCGGAGGGTTCCTACGAGCAGTACTTC.

The rearrangement uses TRBV2 and TRBJ2-2; 7 bases agree with TRBD1. V was pared by 8 bases and J by 1 base, with 7 bases of the junction left unmatched. This CDR3 spans 15 amino acids. Germline V CDR1 and CDR2: SNHLY, FYNNEI. In DNA, the CDR3 is TGTGCCAGCTCCATTGACAGGGTGAACACCGGGGAGCTGTTTTTT. Protein: CASSIDRVNTGELFF.

This clone is a singleton in its sample. The rearrangement links TRBV7-6 to TRBJ2-7, with 9 nucleotides matching TRBD2. There are 14 residues in the CDR3. Germline-derived CDR1 and CDR2 are SGHVS and FNYEAQ. Trimming removed 3 bases from V and 2 bases from J; junction bases left unmatched: 2. The CDR3 protein is CASSLAGGAYEQYF. CDR3 bases: TGTGCCAGCAGCTTGGCGGGAGGGGCCTACGAGCAGTACTTC. Full variable domain (remainder filled in from reference TRBV7-6 and TRBJ2-7): GAGVSQSPRYKVTKRGQDVALRCDPISGHVSLYWYRQALGQGPEFLTYFNYEAQQDKSGLPNDRFSAERPEGSISTLTIQRTEQRDSAMYRCASSLAGGAYEQYFGPGTRLTVT.

The V call is TRBV5-4, the J call TRBJ2-1; D may be TRBD2 (5 bases). The CDR3 length is 15 residues. V gave up 0 bases and J gave up 10 bases, with 17 bases separating them. Germline V CDR1 and CDR2: SGHNT, YYREEE (reference sequence). CDR3 sequence reads: CASSLEGTRSGEQFF. CDR3 DNA sequence: TGTGCCAGCAGCTTGGAGGGAACACGATCGGGGGAGCAGTTCTTC.

The V and J genes are TRBV18 and TRBJ1-1; D gene unclear. CDR1 is KGHSH and CDR2 is LQKENI in the germline V gene. This CDR3 has 12 amino acids. The V gene lost 2 bases and the J gene lost 10 bases, with 11 bases spanning the gap. The CDR3 reads CASSPSVIGAFF. CDR3 bases: TGTGCCAGCTCACCATCGGTGATCGGAGCTTTCTTT. Supplemented by reference TRBV18 and TRBJ1-1, the full variable domain reads NAGVMQNPRHLVRRRGQEARLRCSPMKGHSHVYWYRQLPEEGLKFMVYLQKENIIDESGMPKERFSAEFPKEGPSILRIQQVVRGDSAAYFCASSPSVIGAFFGQGTRLTVV.

The rearrangement joins TRBV10-3 to TRBJ1-5; the match to TRBD1 covers 7 bases. CDR3 length: 13 amino acids. J lost 3 bases, V lost 6 bases, and 2 bases had no gene match. CDR1 is ENHRY, CDR2 SYGVKD, per germline. CDR3: CAISGQANQPQHF. In nucleotides, the CDR3 is TGTGCCATCAGCGGACAGGCCAATCAGCCCCAGCATTTT.

The CDR3 protein is CASSQDLGVRKYGYTF. The CDR3 nucleotides are TGCGCCAGCAGCCAAGATTTAGGGGTTAGGAAGTATGGCTACACCTTC. The rearrangement links TRBV4-1 to TRBJ1-2; TRBD1 is a possible D gene (5 bases). This CDR3 contains 16 residues. The V end lost 0 bases, the J end lost 5 bases, and 16 bases lay between the germline ends. Germline CDR1 MGHRA, CDR2 YSYEKL.

The V gene is TRBV6-5, the J gene TRBJ1-4, with 9 bases that match TRBD1. V lost 8 bases, J lost 7 bases, and 8 bases stayed unmatched. Looked up from germline, CDR1 is MNHEY and CDR2 is SVGAGI. This CDR3 has 14 amino acids. The CDR3 spells CASRGQGRGEKLFF. The CDR3 DNA reads TGTGCCAGCCGGGGACAGGGAAGGGGTGAAAAACTGTTTTTT.

The V and J genes are TRBV2 and TRBJ1-5, with D possibly matching TRBD1 (6 bases). The germline V gene encodes CDR1 SNHLY and CDR2 FYNNEI. Deletions cut 5 bases from V and 7 bases from J, with 9 bases between. This CDR3 has 12 residues. In nucleotides, the CDR3 is TGTGCCAGCAGTTTACAGGGCCAGCCCCAGCATTTT. Translating it yields CASSLQGQPQHF.

The count of this clone is one. The J gene is TRBJ1-2, the V gene TRBV15; D might be TRBD1 (6 bases). The CDR3 loop spans 15 amino acids. Trimming removed 3 bases at V and 4 bases at J, with 15 bases between. From germline, CDR1 is LNHNV and CDR2 YYDKDF (reference sequence). The CDR3 protein is CATSRPGTGIYGYTF. The CDR3 nucleotides are TGTGCCACCAGCAGGCCTGGAACAGGGATCTATGGCTACACCTTC. The complete variable domain, with remaining parts taken from reference TRBV15 and TRBJ1-2, reads DAMVIQNPRYQVTQFGKPVTLSCSQTLNHNVMYWYQQKSSQAPKLLFHYYDKDFNNEADTPDNFQSRRPNTSFCFLDIRSPGLGDTAMYLCATSRPGTGIYGYTFGSGTRLTVV.